A selection of T cell receptor beta chains follows, all from one sample in a study of tumor-infiltrating lymphocytes in primary liver carcinoma. Each CDR3 protein gets one entry after TCRdb re-called the multiplex PCR reads with MiXCR. The data show about 310,000 distinct CDR3 sequences, around 50% seen once. Sequencing was carried out using peripheral blood. Receptor source: a woman in her twenties or thirties with primary liver carcinoma and hepatitis B virus infection. Both conserved end residues are part of each CDR3. D genes are given only for firm matches. Rows may omit the clone size; those that give it use once, few, many or a size class.

clone size	V gene	J gene	D gene	CDR3 DNA	CDR3 protein
once	TRBV2	TRBJ2-5	.	TGTGCCAGCAGTCGGGACTCTGGGGAGACCCAGTACTTC	CASSRDSGETQYF
many	TRBV4-3	TRBJ2-3	TRBD2	TGCGCCAGCAGCGCCCGCGGACTAGCGGGAGGGTACACAGATACGCAGTATTTT	CASSARGLAGGYTDTQYF
few	TRBV5-6	TRBJ1-1	.	TGTGCCAGCAGCGCGGGGAGCACTGAAGCTTTCTTT	CASSAGSTEAFF
.	TRBV6-7	TRBJ2-5	.	TGTGCCAGAAAAGGTGGTGGCGCGACCCAGTACTTC	CARKGGGATQYF
.	TRBV11-2	TRBJ2-1	TRBD2	TGTGCTAGCAGCTCACCCACGGGACTAGCAGGCTATGAGCAGTTCTTC	CASSSPTGLAGYEQFF
few	TRBV28	TRBJ2-3	.	TGTGCCAGCGGAGGGGGCACAGATACGCAGTATTTT	CASGGGTDTQYF
few	TRBV4-1	TRBJ1-3	.	TGCGCCAGCAGCCTCGAAGGGAGGTATGGAAACACCATATATTTT	CASSLEGRYGNTIYF
few	TRBV7-9	TRBJ2-7	.	TGTGCCAGCAGCTTAACTGAGAGTACCTACGAGCAGTACTTC	CASSLTESTYEQYF
.	TRBV11-2	TRBJ1-6	.	TGTGCCAGCACCTCATGGGCAGGGTGGCATTCACCCCTCCACTTT	CASTSWAGWHSPLHF
.	TRBV4-1	TRBJ2-5	.	TGCGCCAGCAGCCACACCGGATTCAACCAAGAGACCCAGTACTTC	CASSHTGFNQETQYF
.	TRBV12-3/TRBV12-4	TRBJ1-6	.	TGTGCCAGTTTCGTCCTCGGCCCGAATTCACCCCTCCACTTT	CASFVLGPNSPLHF
.	TRBV28	TRBJ2-3	.	TGTGCCAGCGGGGAACAGAACACAGATACGCAGTATTTT	CASGEQNTDTQYF
few	TRBV6-1	TRBJ1-1	TRBD1	TGTGCCAGCAGTGAGAGGGGGCTCACTGAAGCTTTCTTT	CASSERGLTEAFF
few	TRBV6-1	TRBJ2-7	TRBD2	TGTGCCAGCAGTGGACTAGCGGGAGGGTCCGTCTCCTACGAGCAGTACTTC	CASSGLAGGSVSYEQYF
many	TRBV4-2	TRBJ2-1	.	TGTGCCAGCAGCCAAGTCGCGGTACAAGTCTATGAGCAGTTCTTC	CASSQVAVQVYEQFF
many	TRBV29-1	TRBJ2-4	TRBD2	TGCAGCGTTGAAGACCGGAAGGGAGCGGGAGTTAAGAACATTCAGTACTTC	CSVEDRKGAGVKNIQYF
few	TRBV12-5	TRBJ2-7	.	TGTGCTAGTGGTTTGGGACTACGGTCGACCTACGAGCAGTACTTC	CASGLGLRSTYEQYF
.	TRBV6-2/TRBV6-3	TRBJ2-1	.	TGTGCCAGCAGTGAAACGAACGGGTGCTACAATGAGCAGTTCTTC	CASSETNGCYNEQFF
.	TRBV7-9	TRBJ2-5	.	TGTGTCAGCAGCCAGTCCGGGACACCGCAAGAGACCCAGTACTTC	CVSSQSGTPQETQYF
.	TRBV14	TRBJ2-5	.	TGTGCCAGCAGCCAAGATCTCGTAGGACTCCGCGAGACCCAGTACTTC	CASSQDLVGLRETQYF
.	TRBV4-2	TRBJ2-1	TRBD2	TGTGCCAGCAGCCACGACAAAGGAACTAGCGTAGACAATGAGCAGTTCTTC	CASSHDKGTSVDNEQFF
.	TRBV11-2	TRBJ2-2	.	TGTGCCAGCAGCGTAGGGGTAGGCAGGGAGATGTTTTTT	CASSVGVGREMFF
.	TRBV5-5	TRBJ1-5	TRBD1	TGTGCCAGCAGCTTGTCTGCAGGGGGAAGCAATCAGCCCCAGCATTTT	CASSLSAGGSNQPQHF
.	TRBV29-1	TRBJ2-1	TRBD2	TGCAGCGTTGAAGATCCTAGCGGTAGCTCATACGATGAGCAGTTCTTC	CSVEDPSGSSYDEQFF
.	TRBV6-5	TRBJ2-2	.	TGTGCCGCCGGGAGGGGGCAAAATAACACCGGGGAGCTGTTTTTT	CAAGRGQNNTGELFF
.	TRBV21-1	TRBJ2-2	.	TGTGCCAGCAGCAAAGGGGGGACGGCGAACACCGGGGAGCTGCTTTTT	CASSKGGTANTGELLF
once	TRBV19	TRBJ2-3	.	TGTACCAGTAGTATAGTCCGCGAAAGCACAGATACGCAGTATTTT	CTSSIVRESTDTQYF
few	TRBV6-2/TRBV6-3	TRBJ2-7	.	TGTGCCAGCAGTGGGTCGACAGGACTGAGCTCCTACGAGCAGTACTTC	CASSGSTGLSSYEQYF
many	TRBV12-3/TRBV12-4	TRBJ2-3	.	TGTGCCAGCAGTTCGTCTAGCCGAGGGCCAGATACGCAGTATTTT	CASSSSSRGPDTQYF
.	TRBV6-5	TRBJ1-5	.	TGTCCCAGTGGGGGTAGGGGCAATCAGCCCCAGCATTTT	CPSGGRGNQPQHF
.	TRBV29-1	TRBJ1-4	.	TGCAGCGTTGCGGCCTCCACTGGGGGGTCAAGCCTGTTTTTT	CSVAASTGGSSLFF
.	TRBV6-2/TRBV6-3	TRBJ1-5	.	TGTGCCAGCAGTCGATCATTTTATAGCAATCAGCCCCAGCATTTT	CASSRSFYSNQPQHF
.	TRBV30	TRBJ2-1	.	TGTGCCTGGAGGGCAGACTGGGGAGGAGGAAGTTGGACCCAGCGGCGAAATGAGCAGTTCTTC	CAWRADWGGGSWTQRRNEQFF
.	TRBV30	TRBJ2-4	.	TGTGCCTGGAGCGTCTGGCGGGAAGGGGGAAACATTCAGTACTTC	CAWSVWREGGNIQYF